The 6 T cell receptor beta chains below were found in one sample sequenced in a study of cytomegalovirus exposure and HLA in healthy donors. The PCR employed 60 Vbeta primers together with 13 Jbeta primers. TCRdb's table, derived via immunoSEQ multiplex PCR, lists solely in-frame clones and lacks some. Here the sample spans approximately 300,000 clones, 84% being singletons. Sequencing was performed on PBMCs. Every receptor here comes from a woman aged 40 to 50 in good health and CMV-seropositive.

The CDR3 nucleotides are TGCAGCGTTGGTTCGGGGGGCGGCACTGAAGCTTTCTTT. Encoded protein: CSVGSGGGTEAFF. This rearrangement joins TRBV29-1 to TRBJ1-1, with D possibly matching TRBD1 (6 bases). There are 13 residues in the CDR3. Germline V gene data show CDR1 as SQVTM and CDR2 as ANQGSEA. With 4 bases removed from V and 4 bases from J, the gap between germline ends came to 13 bases.

The chain combines TRBV11-1 with TRBJ2-2; D ambiguous. Trimming took 3 bases from V and 0 from J, leaving 8 bases between them. The CDR3 is 15 amino acids. Germline assignment: CDR1 SGHAT and CDR2 FQDESV (reference sequence). The CDR3 loop is CASSFRVANTGELFF. The CDR3 DNA sequence: TGTGCCAGCAGCTTTAGAGTTGCGAACACCGGGGAGCTGTTTTTT.

The rearrangement links TRBV30 to TRBJ2-7; tentative D call: TRBD1 (6 bases). Trimming cost V 0 bases and J 2 bases, with 14 bases left between them. Germline V gives CDR1 GTSNPN, CDR2 SVGIG (reference sequence). The CDR3 loop spans 15 amino acids. The CDR3 DNA reads as TGTGCCTGGAGTGTAGCTCCGGGACAAGCCTACGAGCAGTACTTC. It encodes CAWSVAPGQAYEQYF.

This chain joins TRBV6-1 and TRBJ2-4; TRBD1 is a possible D gene (5 bases). Trimming took 3 bases from V and 3 from J, leaving 12 bases between them. CDR1 MNHNS and CDR2 SASEGT come from the germline V gene. The CDR3 extends over 15 amino acids. This chain's CDR3 is CASSDQGWVKNIQYF. The CDR3 DNA sequence: TGTGCCAGCAGTGATCAGGGATGGGTCAAAAACATTCAGTACTTC.

CDR3 in amino acids: CASSHRQGAPETQYF. CDR3 sequence (DNA): TGCGCCAGCAGCCACCGTCAGGGGGCCCCAGAGACCCAGTACTTC. The rearrangement links TRBV5-1 to TRBJ2-5; 8 bases line up with TRBD1. Germline V CDR1 and CDR2: SGHRS, YFSETQ. The V and J ends lost 4 bases and 4 bases, in that order; junction bases with no gene match: 9. This CDR3 has 15 amino acids.

This sequence joins TRBV28 and TRBJ2-1; D not certain. The CDR3 length is 13 residues. Trimming shortened V by 8 bases and J by 9 bases, and 17 bases separated the two germline ends. Per the germline V gene, CDR1 is MDHEN and CDR2 is SYDVKM. This CDR3 is CASVPFTAGEQFF. The CDR3 DNA reads as TGTGCCAGCGTTCCATTTACGGCAGGTGAGCAGTTCTTC. The variable domain in full, with the rest retrieved from reference TRBV28 and TRBJ2-1, is DVKVTQSSRYLVKRTGEKVFLECVQDMDHENMFWYRQDPGLGLRLIYFSYDVKMKEKGDIPEGYSVSREKKERFSLILESASTNQTSMYLCASVPFTAGEQFFGPGTRLTVL.